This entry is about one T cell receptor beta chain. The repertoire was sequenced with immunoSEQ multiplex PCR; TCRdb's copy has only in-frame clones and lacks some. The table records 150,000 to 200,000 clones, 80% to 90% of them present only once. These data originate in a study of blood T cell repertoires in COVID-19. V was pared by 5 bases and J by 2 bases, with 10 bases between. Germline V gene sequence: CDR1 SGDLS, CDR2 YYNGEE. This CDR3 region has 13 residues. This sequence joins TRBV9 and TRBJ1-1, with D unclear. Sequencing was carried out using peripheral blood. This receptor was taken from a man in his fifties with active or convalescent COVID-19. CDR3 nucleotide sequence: TGTGCCAGCAGTCAGGTGCCCAACACTGAAGCTTTCTTT. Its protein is CASSQVPNTEAFF.